Following are 17 T cell receptor beta chains from one sample sequenced in a study of blood T cell repertoires in COVID-19. Sequencing was performed with immunoSEQ multiplex PCR; in TCRdb, only in-frame clones are kept and a portion is missing. The sample carries about 190,000 clones, around 90% recorded once. The sample taken for sequencing was peripheral blood. The source of these receptors is a human donor in a cohort sampled during active COVID-19.

The rearrangement links TRBV10-3 to TRBJ2-7, with D possibly being TRBD1 (5 bases). V dropped 6 bases and J dropped 3 bases, with 18 bases sitting between them. Germline loops: CDR1 ENHRY, CDR2 SYGVKD. There are 15 residues in the CDR3. The CDR3 DNA reads TGTGCCATCAGGCCCCAGCAGGGAAATATCTACGAGCAGTACTTC. Protein product: CAIRPQQGNIYEQYF.

V usage is TRBV21-1 and J usage is TRBJ1-2; TRBD1 is taken as the D call from the table, unchecked against the DNA. TRBV21-1 is an annotated pseudogene. There are 16 residues in the CDR3. Written as DNA, the CDR3 is TGTGCCAGCACCCTGGACCGTGGGCAGGGCCCCTATGGCTACACCTTC. Translating gives CASTLDRGQGPYGYTF.

V usage is TRBV4-2 and J usage is TRBJ2-1, with 7 positions matching TRBD1. Trimming took 1 base from V and 3 from J; bases not matched to a gene: 6. CDR1 and CDR2 (germline): LGHNA, YNFKEQ. CDR3 size: 16 residues. CDR3 in amino acids: CASSQGQGTIYNEQFF. CDR3 DNA: TGTGCCAGCAGCCAAGGACAGGGTACAATCTACAATGAGCAGTTCTTC.

The chain combines TRBV30 with TRBJ2-7; 9 nucleotides match TRBD1. This CDR3 comprises 13 residues. V shed 5 bases, J shed 3 bases, and the junction held 5 bases outside the gene matches. Per the germline V gene, CDR1 is GTSNPN and CDR2 is SVGIG (reference sequence). CDR3 DNA sequence: TGTGCCTGGGGGACAGGGATGTTCTACGAGCAGTACTTC. Residues: CAWGTGMFYEQYF.

The chain employs TRBV21-1 and TRBJ1-2; TRBD1 is taken as the D call from the table, unchecked against the DNA. TRBV21-1 is a pseudogene locus. The CDR3 spans 17 residues. DNA for the CDR3: TGTGCCAGCAGCAAAATGGGGTTCATTACAGGGGACTATGGCTACACCTTC. Translation: CASSKMGFITGDYGYTF.

DNA for the CDR3: TGTGCCAGCAGTTTACTCCGGACAGGGGGCTACGAGCAGTACTTC. Residues: CASSLLRTGGYEQYF. The genes are TRBV27 and TRBJ2-7; 10 bases match TRBD1. CDR1 and CDR2 from the germline V gene are MNHEY and SMNVEV (reference sequence). The CDR3 has 15 amino acids. Trimming took 2 bases from V and 3 from J; bases not matched to a gene: 4.

The count of this clone is one. The chain employs TRBV7-2 and TRBJ2-2; TRBD1 is a possible D gene (6 bases). Per germline, CDR1 SGHTA and CDR2 FQGNSA. This CDR3 region has 15 residues. V was pared by 5 bases and J by 2 bases, with 12 bases between. Here the CDR3 reads CASSPGTRNTGELFF. The CDR3 region has the DNA TGTGCCAGCAGCCCCGGGACACGTAACACCGGGGAGCTGTTTTTT.

This clone has just a few counts. The chain couples TRBV11-2 to TRBJ1-1, with D perhaps matching TRBD1 (6 bases). The CDR3 sequence is 15 residues long. V was trimmed by 1 base and J by 8 bases, leaving 17 bases between them. Per the germline V gene, CDR1 is SGHAT and CDR2 is FQNNGV. The CDR3: CASSLAPGGLLEAFF. The CDR3 region has the DNA TGTGCCAGCAGCTTAGCCCCGGGGGGCTTGTTGGAAGCTTTCTTT.

The rearrangement joins TRBV5-1 to TRBJ2-7; 10 bases align to TRBD1. The CDR3 is made up of 15 amino acids. Unmatched junction bases numbered 4, after V lost 2 bases and J lost 2 bases. In germline, CDR1 is SGHRS, CDR2 YFSETQ. As DNA, the CDR3 is TGCGCCAGCAGCTTTGGGACAGGGGCGACCTACGAGCAGTACTTC. Amino acids: CASSFGTGATYEQYF.

The gene calls are TRBV11-2 and TRBJ2-5; no clear D. The germline gives CDR1 SGHAT, CDR2 FQNNGV. CDR3 length: 15 amino acids. V was clipped by 2 bases and J by 5 bases, with 15 bases between them. The CDR3 nucleotides read TGTGCCAGCAGCTTATGGTCAGGTCGGTTGGAGACCCAGTACTTC. Protein sequence: CASSLWSGRLETQYF.

CDR3 amino acids: CASSLIQGGNEKLFF. CDR3 bases: TGCGCCAGCAGCCTCATACAGGGGGGAAATGAAAAACTGTTTTTT. The J gene is TRBJ1-4, the V gene TRBV4-3, with 8 bases lining up with TRBD1. Per germline, CDR1 LGHNA and CDR2 YSLEER. V was pared by 4 bases and J by 5 bases, with 6 bases of the junction left unmatched. This CDR3 is built from 15 residues.

V and J are TRBV7-6 and TRBJ2-3; possible D gene TRBD2, 6 bases. The CDR3 loop spans 15 amino acids. Trimming took 5 bases from V and 2 from J, leaving 14 bases between them. Germline assignment: CDR1 SGHVS and CDR2 FNYEAQ. CDR3 in DNA: TGTGCCAGCAGCCCCGGCGGGGCGGACACAGATACGCAGTATTTT. Amino acids: CASSPGGADTDTQYF. Based on the CDR3 plus reference TRBV7-6 and TRBJ2-3, the full variable domain is GAGVSQSPRYKVTKRGQDVALRCDPISGHVSLYWYRQALGQGPEFLTYFNYEAQQDKSGLPNDRFSAERPEGSISTLTIQRTEQRDSAMYRCASSPGGADTDTQYFGPGTRLTVL.

V usage is TRBV13 and J usage is TRBJ2-3; TRBD2 matches at 9 bases. The CDR3 is 18 residues long. CDR1 is PRHDT and CDR2 is FYEKMQ in the germline V gene (reference sequence). V gave up 3 bases and J gave up 0 bases; unmatched junction bases: 10. Here the CDR3 reads CASSLGLAGTSSTDTQYF. CDR3 nucleotide sequence: TGTGCCAGCAGCTTGGGGCTAGCGGGGACTTCTAGCACAGATACGCAGTATTTT.

This clone showed up just a few times. The chain has TRBV10-2 and TRBJ2-3; TRBD2 matches at 12 bases. CDR1 and CDR2 from the germline V gene are WSHSY and SAAADI. V lost 8 bases and J lost 3; bases outside the gene matches: 9. CDR3 size: 16 residues. The CDR3 coding sequence is TGCGCCAGCCTAGCGGGAGGGCCCGGGCTTACAGATACGCAGTATTTT. Amino acids: CASLAGGPGLTDTQYF.

V gene TRBV11-2 combines with J gene TRBJ2-2; TRBD2 aligns across 9 bases. CDR1 and CDR2 (germline): SGHAT, FQNNGV. V lost 3 bases to trimming and J lost 7 bases; unmatched junction nucleotides: 12. The CDR3 runs to 17 residues. The DNA of the CDR3 is TGTGCCAGCAGCTTCGGGGTAGCGGGGGCCCGAGGCGGGGAGCTGTTTTTT. Amino acids: CASSFGVAGARGGELFF.

This chain links TRBV6-2 or TRBV6-3 with TRBJ2-7; D is perhaps TRBD1 (6 bases). The germline V and J ends were trimmed by 5 bases and 2 bases, with 19 bases remaining between them. This CDR3 region has 16 residues. Germline V gene lookup returns CDR1 MNHEY and CDR2 SVGEGT. CDR3 loop: CASSRPFRQVTYEQYF. The CDR3 DNA reads as TGTGCCAGCAGTCGACCCTTTCGACAGGTAACCTACGAGCAGTACTTC.

The chain carries TRBV28 and TRBJ2-7; 8 bases map to TRBD2. Germline V gives CDR1 MDHEN, CDR2 SYDVKM. The CDR3 is 16 residues long. V lost 3 bases and J lost 0; bases outside the gene matches: 7. DNA for the CDR3: TGTGCCAGCAGTTTGCCTACTAGCGGTAGCTCCTACGAGCAGTACTTC. Translation gives CASSLPTSGSSYEQYF.